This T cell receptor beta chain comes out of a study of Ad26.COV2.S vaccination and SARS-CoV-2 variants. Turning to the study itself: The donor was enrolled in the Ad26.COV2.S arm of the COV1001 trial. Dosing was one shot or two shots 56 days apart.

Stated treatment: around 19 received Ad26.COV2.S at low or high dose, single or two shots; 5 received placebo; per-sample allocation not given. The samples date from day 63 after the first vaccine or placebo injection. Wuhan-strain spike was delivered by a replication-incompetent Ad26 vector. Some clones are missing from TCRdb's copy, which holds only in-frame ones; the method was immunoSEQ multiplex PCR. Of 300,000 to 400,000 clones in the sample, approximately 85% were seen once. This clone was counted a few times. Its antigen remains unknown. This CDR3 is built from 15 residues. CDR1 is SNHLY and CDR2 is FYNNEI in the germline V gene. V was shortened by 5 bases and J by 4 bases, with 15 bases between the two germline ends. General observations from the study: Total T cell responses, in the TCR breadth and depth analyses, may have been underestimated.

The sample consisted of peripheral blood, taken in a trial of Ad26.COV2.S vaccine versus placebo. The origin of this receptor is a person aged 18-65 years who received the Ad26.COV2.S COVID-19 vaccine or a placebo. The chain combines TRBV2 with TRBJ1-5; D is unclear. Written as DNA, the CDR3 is TGTGCCAGCAGTACTATCCTCACGGGAAATCAGCCCCAGCATTTT. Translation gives CASSTILTGNQPQHF.